Each of the 22 T cell receptor beta chains below was sequenced from the same sample in a study of beta chain features in type 1 diabetes. Findings of the study overall: There was a moderate but significant shortening of TCRB CDR3s in all four CD4+ subsets of Type 1 diabetes patients.

No antigen has been identified for these receptors. cDNA synthesis used the whole RNA isolate, giving expressed TCRB sequences. Sequencing used immunoSEQ multiplex PCR; TCRdb keeps in-frame clones, though not all of them. The sample lists around 180,000 clones, approximately 8% occurring once. Sample: central memory CD4+ T cells from blood. The receptors here all came from a middle-aged woman with type 1 diabetes.

This clone showed up just a few times. The J gene is TRBJ2-1, the V gene TRBV29-1; TRBD1 agrees at 10 bases. There are 14 residues in the CDR3. Germline V gene sequence: CDR1 SQVTM, CDR2 ANQGSEA. Trimming removed 3 bases from V and 3 bases from J; junction bases left unmatched: 2. The CDR3 loop is CSVDGTGDYNEQFF. The CDR3 DNA follows: TGCAGCGTTGATGGGACAGGGGACTACAATGAGCAGTTCTTC.

Only a few counts were recorded for this clone. The chain uses TRBV11-3 and TRBJ2-1; 11 nucleotides line up with TRBD2. This CDR3 is 15 amino acids long. The V and J ends lost 4 bases and 8 bases, in that order; junction bases with no gene match: 7. Per germline, CDR1 SGHNT and CDR2 YENEEA. CDR3 coding DNA: TGTGCCAGCAGCTACGGGACTAGCGGCCTAGATGAGCAGTTCTTC. Amino acids: CASSYGTSGLDEQFF.

This clone has just a few counts. The chain couples TRBV7-3 to TRBJ2-5; 13 nucleotides match TRBD2. The junction had 5 bases not matched to a gene; V was cut back by 5 bases and J by 5 bases. CDR3 length: 15 amino acids. The germline CDR1 and CDR2 sequences are SGHTA and FQGTGA. The DNA for the CDR3 is TGTGCCAGCAGCGTACTAGCGGGAGGGCCTGAGACCCAGTACTTC. Translated: CASSVLAGGPETQYF.

This clone was observed a handful of times. The chain has TRBV6-1 and TRBJ2-5, with D possibly being TRBD2 (5 bases). V lost 1 base and J lost 5, with 14 bases in between. This CDR3 is built from 15 residues. Germline CDR1 reads MNHNS; CDR2 reads SASEGT. The CDR3 reads CASSEGPTRRETQYF. CDR3 bases: TGTGCCAGCAGTGAAGGCCCTACTAGACGGGAGACCCAGTACTTC.

The chain links TRBV4-2 to TRBJ1-5, with a tentative D call TRBD1 (6 bases). Looked up from germline, CDR1 is LGHNA and CDR2 is YNFKEQ. The CDR3 contains 15 residues. The V end was cut by 4 bases, the J end by 7 bases, with 17 bases between. CDR3: CASSPRDKVDQPQHF. In DNA form, the CDR3 reads TGTGCCAGCAGCCCCCGGGACAAAGTGGACCAGCCCCAGCATTTT.

This clone came up a few times. The V and J genes are TRBV29-1 and TRBJ2-3; D might be TRBD1 (5 bases). The CDR3 sequence is 15 residues long. CDR1 and CDR2 from the germline V gene are SQVTM and ANQGSEA. The germline V and J ends were trimmed by 2 bases and 4 bases, with 16 bases remaining between them. In DNA, the CDR3 is TGCAGCGTTGAAAGGCCAGGGCGTATTGCAGATACGCAGTATTTT. This sequence encodes CSVERPGRIADTQYF.

This clone was seen more than once but under ten times. The gene calls are TRBV5-6 and TRBJ2-3, with 12 nucleotides matching TRBD2. Trimming removed 5 bases from V and 3 bases from J; junction bases left unmatched: 7. Germline V gives CDR1 SGHDT, CDR2 YYEEEE. The CDR3 has 16 amino acids. Here the CDR3 DNA reads TGTGCCAGCAGGCTGAGGACTAGCGGGAAGACAGATACGCAGTATTTT. It is translated as CASRLRTSGKTDTQYF.

In this sample, this clone turned up a few times. The sample contains more than one DNA sequence encoding this CDR3. This chain links TRBV4-3 with TRBJ2-5; TRBD1 agrees at 9 bases. CDR1 is LGHNA and CDR2 is YSLEER in the germline V gene. The CDR3 runs 15 residues. J lost 5 bases, V lost 1 base, and 5 bases had no gene match. The CDR3 here is CASSQGGTGLETQYF. CDR3 DNA: TGCGCCAGCAGCCAAGGAGGGACAGGGTTGGAGACCCAGTACTTC.

This clone was seen a few times. The chain is built from TRBV28 and TRBJ2-3; 7 nucleotides line up with TRBD2. The ends lost 2 bases at V and 0 bases at J; junction bases unmatched: 2. CDR1 and CDR2 from the germline V gene are MDHEN and SYDVKM. The length of the CDR3 is 15 residues. In DNA, the CDR3 is TGTGCCAGCAGTTTAGGGGGGGGAAGCACAGATACGCAGTATTTT. This encodes CASSLGGGSTDTQYF.

A few counts support this clone. The CDR3 DNA follows: TGCAGTGGCTTTGAGGGCGGTGGCTACACCTTC. Protein: CSGFEGGGYTF. The chain carries TRBV20-1 and TRBJ1-2; no clear D gene. Germline assignment: CDR1 DFQATT and CDR2 SNEGSKA (reference sequence). Deletions cut 7 bases from V and 7 bases from J, with 13 bases between. The CDR3 is 11 residues long.

The chain carries TRBV7-8 and TRBJ1-1; TRBD1 agrees at 7 bases. Germline V gene lookup returns CDR1 SGHVS and CDR2 FQNEAQ. Trimming removed 3 bases from V and 0 bases from J; junction bases left unmatched: 4. CDR3 size: 15 residues. DNA for the CDR3: TGTGCCAGCAGCTTTGGGACAGAGTTGAACACTGAAGCTTTCTTT. Translating gives CASSFGTELNTEAFF.

V gene TRBV11-3 combines with J gene TRBJ2-5; tentative D call: TRBD1 (5 bases). The germline V gene encodes CDR1 SGHNT and CDR2 YENEEA. The CDR3 extends over 13 amino acids. The V and J ends lost 6 bases and 5 bases respectively, with 13 bases between them. The CDR3 sequence: CASSFRERETQYF. CDR3 nucleotide sequence: TGTGCCAGCAGTTTCAGGGAAAGGGAGACCCAGTACTTC. The whole variable domain, remainder taken from reference TRBV11-3 and TRBJ2-5, is EAGVVQSPRYKIIEKKQPVAFWCNPISGHNTLYWYLQNLGQGPELLIRYENEEAVDDSQLPKDRFSAERLKGVDSTLKIQPAELGDSAVYLCASSFRERETQYFGPGTRLLVL.

With respect to this clone: One end of the junction is discordant with germline, which a read error may explain. CDR3 in DNA: TGTGCTAGCAGCTCAGGACTAGTCGGCACAGATACGCAGTATTTT. Translating gives CASSSGLVGTDTQYF. The chain recombines TRBV7-7 with TRBJ2-3, with 7 bases identical to TRBD2. Germline V lookup: CDR1 SSHAT, CDR2 FNYEAQ (reference sequence). The CDR3 consists of 15 residues.

The rearrangement uses TRBV2 and TRBJ1-2, with 7 bases aligning to TRBD1. V lost 5 bases, J lost 2 bases, and 8 bases stayed unmatched. This CDR3 comprises 15 residues. The germline V gene has CDR1 SNHLY and CDR2 FYNNEI. The CDR3 coding sequence is TGTGCCAGCAGTCCCCGGACAGGAATCAACTATGGCTACACCTTC. Protein sequence: CASSPRTGINYGYTF.

This clone was recorded a few times. The CDR3 coding sequence is TGCGCCAGCAGCTTGGGTTACCAGCGAAGAACTAATGAAAAACTGTTTTTT. The encoded protein is CASSLGYQRRTNEKLFF. The rearrangement uses TRBV5-1 and TRBJ1-4; D is unresolved. Germline assignment: CDR1 SGHRS and CDR2 YFSETQ. The length of the CDR3 is 17 residues. The V gene lost 0 bases and the J gene lost 1 base, with 13 bases spanning the gap.

This clone was counted between two and nine times. The V call is TRBV15, the J call TRBJ2-7, with TRBD1 matching 8 bases. Unmatched junction bases numbered 5, after V lost 4 bases and J lost 3 bases. The germline V gene encodes CDR1 LNHNV and CDR2 YYDKDF (reference sequence). This CDR3 has 14 amino acids. The CDR3 here is CATSMRTGSYEQYF. The CDR3 nucleotides read TGTGCCACCAGCATGAGGACAGGGAGCTACGAGCAGTACTTC. Complete variable domain (other parts from reference TRBV15 and TRBJ2-7): DAMVIQNPRYQVTQFGKPVTLSCSQTLNHNVMYWYQQKSSQAPKLLFHYYDKDFNNEADTPDNFQSRRPNTSFCFLDIRSPGLGDTAMYLCATSMRTGSYEQYFGPGTRLTVT.

The V call is TRBV6-6, the J call TRBJ2-7; no reliable D call. The V gene's germline CDR1 is MNHNY and CDR2 SVGAGI (reference sequence). The CDR3 spans 16 residues. With 4 bases removed from V and 0 bases from J, the gap between germline ends came to 16 bases. CDR3 in amino acids: CASSSQTQSGSYEQYF. The CDR3 nucleotides read TGTGCCAGCAGTTCCCAGACACAATCCGGCTCCTACGAGCAGTACTTC.

This clone was seen a few times. The rearrangement joins TRBV19 to TRBJ2-2; maybe TRBD2 (6 bases). Trimming took off 5 bases at V and 5 bases at J, with 6 bases between the two ends. Per germline, CDR1 LNHDA and CDR2 SQIVND (reference sequence). The CDR3 totals 12 residues. The CDR3 DNA follows: TGTGCCAGTAGTCGGGAGACCGGGGAGCTGTTTTTT. Amino acids: CASSRETGELFF.

This clone has a handful of counts. The chain couples TRBV7-8 to TRBJ2-7; tentatively, D is TRBD1 (6 bases). V was clipped by 4 bases and J by 7 bases, with 14 bases between them. The CDR3 covers 13 residues. The V gene's germline CDR1 is SGHVS and CDR2 FQNEAQ. CDR3 loop: CASSSTPGEEQYF. The DNA of the CDR3 is TGTGCCAGCAGCTCAACCCCAGGGGAAGAGCAGTACTTC.

There are a few counts of this clone. The gene calls are TRBV7-9 and TRBJ2-2; TRBD1 might be the D (5 bases). V shed 11 bases and J shed 6 bases, with 13 bases lying between them. CDR1 and CDR2 (germline): SEHNR, FQNEAQ (reference sequence). This CDR3 has 12 residues. The CDR3 DNA follows: TGTGCCTTCTACCTAGGGGCCGGGGAGCTGTTTTTT. Its translation: CAFYLGAGELFF.

In this sample, this clone turned up a few times. The chain employs TRBV28 and TRBJ2-1; 9 nucleotides agree with TRBD2. This CDR3 is built from 15 residues. The ends lost 5 bases at V and 5 bases at J; junction bases unmatched: 7. CDR1 MDHEN and CDR2 SYDVKM come from the germline V gene. CDR3 DNA: TGTGCCAGCAGTCGACTAGCGGCCGGGGACAATGAGCAGTTCTTC. This translates into CASSRLAAGDNEQFF.

This clone is judged medium-sized. This chain links TRBV5-1 with TRBJ2-7, with D perhaps TRBD2 (6 bases). V lost 1 base and J lost 7, with 15 bases in between. CDR3 length: 14 residues. The germline CDR1 and CDR2 sequences are SGHRS and YFSETQ. CDR3 region: CASSLTGDGEEQYF. The CDR3 nucleotides are TGCGCCAGCAGCTTGACGGGAGATGGAGAAGAGCAGTACTTC.